Presented here are 30 T cell receptor beta chains from one specimen sequenced in a study of blood T cells in healthy people across ages (dated by TCRdb to about 2015). The library was generated by 5' RACE. Sequencing was carried out with an Illumina HiSeq 2500. A second PCR of about 6 to 11 cycles was performed with a sample-barcoded 5' primer and a J-beta primer mix. TCRdb trimmed the raw reads at Q25, called clones with MiXCR and kept productive beta chains. Duplicate CDR3 protein sequences are folded into a single record with the most common DNA and genes. This sample holds approximately 900,000 distinct CDR3 sequences; roughly 28% were observed only once. The ten largest make up about a tenth of the sample. This same sample was also taken into another study, of T cells of mothers and their children.

The sequenced material came from blood. The receptors originated from a woman between 35 and 50 years old in good health.

In this sample, this clonotype turned up once. J is TRBJ1-1 and V is TRBV6-2 or TRBV6-3; a weak D match, TRBD1 (5 bases). CDR1 and CDR2 from the germline V gene are MNHEY and SVGEGT. Trimming shortened V by 2 bases and J by 6 bases, and 13 bases separated the two germline ends. The CDR3 loop spans 14 amino acids. The CDR3 sequence: CASSYQGDYAEAFF. CDR3 sequence (DNA): TGTGCCAGCAGTTACCAGGGCGACTACGCTGAAGCTTTCTTT.

Turning to this clonotype: One end of the junction is discordant with germline, which a read error may explain. V usage is TRBV11-2 and J usage is TRBJ2-5, with TRBD1 as a possible D gene (7 bases). The CDR3 extends over 15 amino acids. CDR1 SGHAT and CDR2 FQNNGV come from the germline V gene. Written as DNA, the CDR3 is TGTGCCAGCGGCTTAATGCCAGGGGGGAAAGAGACCCAGTACTTC. Amino acids: CASGLMPGGKETQYF.

The chain uses TRBV20-1 and TRBJ1-1; D not certain. The CDR3 has 10 amino acids. In germline, CDR1 is DFQATT, CDR2 SNEGSKA (reference sequence). V dropped 5 bases and J dropped 8 bases, with 9 bases sitting between them. The CDR3 spells CSARNIEAFF. The DNA for the CDR3 is TGCAGTGCTCGAAACATAGAAGCTTTCTTT.

V and J are TRBV12-3 or TRBV12-4 and TRBJ1-3; possible D gene TRBD1, 6 bases. The CDR3 loop spans 15 amino acids. V shed 6 bases and J shed 4 bases, with 16 bases lying between them. The CDR3 DNA reads as TGTGCCAGCAGCCTACAGGGATCTGCCGGAAACACCATATATTTT. The encoded protein is CASSLQGSAGNTIYF.

The rearrangement uses TRBV6-5 and TRBJ1-1; 7 bases align to TRBD1. This CDR3 region has 13 residues. V was clipped by 8 bases and J by 8 bases; unmatched bases: 11. The V gene's germline CDR1 is MNHEY and CDR2 SVGAGI. The DNA for the CDR3 is TGTGCCAGCGGCTTTAGGGGGCGCAGGGAAGCTTTCTTT. Translation gives CASGFRGRREAFF.

The chain recombines TRBV27 with TRBJ1-1; TRBD1 matches at 7 bases. The germline V gene has CDR1 MNHEY and CDR2 SMNVEV (reference sequence). With V trimmed by 6 bases and J by 5 bases, 9 bases remained unmatched. The CDR3 contains 14 residues. The CDR3 sequence: CASRWGQGETEAFF. The CDR3 DNA follows: TGTGCCAGCAGGTGGGGGCAGGGGGAGACTGAAGCTTTCTTT.

This clonotype appeared many times. V and J are TRBV4-3 and TRBJ2-3, with a possible D match to TRBD2 (5 bases). V was clipped by 0 bases and J by 2 bases, with 9 bases between them. The CDR3 length is 15 residues. Germline V gives CDR1 LGHNA, CDR2 YSLEER. CDR3 loop: CASSQDRTFTDTQYF. The CDR3 DNA is TGCGCCAGCAGCCAAGATCGGACTTTCACAGATACGCAGTATTTT.

J is TRBJ2-1 and V is TRBV6-6, with D uncertain. V was clipped by 3 bases and J by 0 bases, with 9 bases between them. Germline assignment: CDR1 MNHNY and CDR2 SVGAGI (reference sequence). The CDR3 runs 15 residues. CDR3 coding DNA: TGTGCCAGCAGTTATGAGGCGAGCTCCTACAATGAGCAGTTCTTC. It codes for CASSYEASSYNEQFF.

CDR3: CASSRPPTDTQYF. CDR3 coding DNA: TGTGCCAGCAGTCGGCCCCCCACAGATACGCAGTATTTT. The gene calls are TRBV7-2 and TRBJ2-3, with D uncertain. With 6 bases removed from V and 2 bases from J, the gap between germline ends came to 9 bases. Per the germline V gene, CDR1 is SGHTA and CDR2 is FQGNSA. The CDR3 has 13 amino acids.

This clonotype came up once. The chain couples TRBV7-2 to TRBJ1-1; D gene ambiguous. Between the trimmed V and J ends, which lost 2 bases and 3 bases, there was a span of 7 bases. Germline V CDR1 and CDR2: SGHTA, FQGNSA. CDR3 length: 13 amino acids. CDR3 protein: CASSLQDYTEAFF. Here the CDR3 DNA reads TGTGCCAGCAGCTTACAGGATTACACTGAAGCTTTCTTT.

This clonotype was found many times. J is TRBJ1-2 and V is TRBV25-1; D is possibly TRBD1 (6 bases). V lost 3 bases and J lost 6, with 14 bases in between. Germline CDR1 reads MGHDK; CDR2 reads SYGVNS. The CDR3 length is 14 residues. CDR3 protein: CASSEPGDIDGYTF. DNA for the CDR3: TGTGCCAGCAGTGAGCCAGGGGACATAGATGGCTACACCTTC.

This clonotype was observed a handful of times. V and J are TRBV6-6 and TRBJ1-1; weak D call: TRBD1 (5 bases). The V gene's germline CDR1 is MNHNY and CDR2 SVGAGI (reference sequence). The CDR3 loop spans 14 amino acids. The V end lost 0 bases, the J end lost 1 base, and 6 bases lay between the germline ends. CDR3 protein: CASSYSGTNTEAFF. CDR3 nucleotides: TGTGCCAGCAGTTACTCGGGGACGAACACTGAAGCTTTCTTT.

The V gene is TRBV28, the J gene TRBJ2-7; D uncertain. The V end was cut by 3 bases, the J end by 1 base, with 16 bases between. The CDR3 has 16 amino acids. The germline V gene has CDR1 MDHEN and CDR2 SYDVKM. The CDR3 sequence: CASSFSKGRRSYEQYF. The CDR3 DNA follows: TGTGCCAGCAGTTTTTCAAAGGGCAGGCGGTCCTACGAGCAGTACTTC.

V is TRBV2 and J is TRBJ2-1; D uncertain. CDR1 is SNHLY, CDR2 FYNNEI, per germline. V was clipped by 7 bases and J by 12 bases, with 22 bases between them. This CDR3 is built from 14 residues. CDR3 DNA: TGTGCCAGCACTGCCCTCTTTAGGTCCCGCTGGCAGTTCTTC. Residues: CASTALFRSRWQFF.

The chain joins TRBV20-1 to TRBJ1-5; 9 nucleotides match TRBD1. Per germline, CDR1 DFQATT and CDR2 SNEGSKA (reference sequence). The CDR3 is 14 amino acids. V dropped 6 bases and J dropped 2; count of bases not matched to a gene: 5. The CDR3 loop reads CSAMGQGGNQPQHF. DNA of the CDR3: TGCAGTGCCATGGGACAGGGTGGCAATCAGCCCCAGCATTTT.

This rearrangement joins TRBV28 to TRBJ2-1; 8 bases match TRBD1. The CDR3 totals 14 residues. In germline, CDR1 is MDHEN, CDR2 SYDVKM. Trimming took 6 bases from V and 7 from J; bases not matched to a gene: 8. The CDR3 nucleotides read TGTGCCAGCAGCCCGCCGGACAGGGATAATGAGCAGTTCTTC. As protein: CASSPPDRDNEQFF.

The chain joins TRBV20-1 to TRBJ2-7, with D hard to call. The CDR3 is made up of 13 amino acids. Trimming shortened V by 0 bases and J by 5 bases, and 11 bases separated the two germline ends. The germline V gene encodes CDR1 DFQATT and CDR2 SNEGSKA (reference sequence). CDR3 DNA sequence: TGCAGTGCTAGAGATTTCGTGGCTGACGAGCAGTACTTC. It translates to CSARDFVADEQYF.

About this clonotype itself: Germline and junction disagree at one end, which may indicate a read error. The CDR3 sequence is CASSLATGMNSGELFF. Here the CDR3 DNA reads TGTGCCAGCAGCTTAGCGACAGGGATGAACTCCGGGGAGCTGTTTTTT. The chain has TRBV7-9 and TRBJ2-2; 7 bases agree with TRBD1. CDR1 and CDR2 from the germline V gene are SEHNR and FQNEAQ (reference sequence). The CDR3 runs 16 residues.

This clonotype was seen a handful of times. This rearrangement joins TRBV20-1 to TRBJ2-1, with 7 bases matching TRBD2. Germline values: CDR1 DFQATT, CDR2 SNEGSKA (reference sequence). V shed 1 base and J 1 base; nucleotides not matched to a gene: 7. The CDR3 runs 16 residues. Written as DNA, the CDR3 is TGCAGTGCTAGAGGGATGCGGGGGAGGTCCTACAATGAGCAGTTCTTC. The encoded protein is CSARGMRGRSYNEQFF.

This clonotype occurred a few times. This chain connects TRBV12-3 or TRBV12-4 to TRBJ1-2; the match to TRBD1 covers 7 bases. This CDR3 has 13 amino acids. Trimming removed 6 bases from V and 8 bases from J; junction bases left unmatched: 9. The CDR3 loop reads CASRRTGEDGYTF. CDR3 in DNA: TGTGCCAGCAGAAGAACAGGGGAGGACGGCTACACCTTC.

This clonotype was detected a few times. The chain has TRBV4-3 and TRBJ2-2; 10 bases line up with TRBD2. Germline V gives CDR1 LGHNA, CDR2 YSLEER. The junction had 8 bases not matched to a gene; V was cut back by 0 bases and J by 4 bases. The CDR3 has 18 amino acids. As DNA, the CDR3 is TGCGCCAGCAGCCAAGAGTTCGCACTAGCGGGGCGCACCGGGGAGCTGTTTTTT. Its protein product is CASSQEFALAGRTGELFF.

The genes are TRBV6-1 and TRBJ1-3; D ambiguous. Germline CDR1 and CDR2: MNHNS and SASEGT. CDR3 length: 15 residues. V lost 7 bases to trimming and J lost 0 bases, with 13 bases between them. The DNA of the CDR3 is TGTGCCAGCATGGAGGATAGTTTCTCTGGAAACACCATATATTTT. It codes for CASMEDSFSGNTIYF.

The chain carries TRBV20-1 and TRBJ1-1, with 9 positions matching TRBD1. The CDR3 runs 14 residues. V lost 5 bases and J lost 1; bases outside the gene matches: 5. CDR1 and CDR2 from the germline V gene are DFQATT and SNEGSKA (reference sequence). The CDR3 region is CSAHGQGQNTEAFF. CDR3 nucleotides: TGCAGTGCTCACGGACAGGGGCAGAACACTGAAGCTTTCTTT.

This clonotype was counted a single time. One end of the junction is discordant with germline, which a read error may explain. The V call is TRBV2, the J call TRBJ2-6, with D possibly matching TRBD1 (5 bases). Germline CDR1 is SNHLY and CDR2 is FYNNEI. The CDR3 length is 17 residues. In DNA form, the CDR3 reads TGTGCCAGCAGTGTGGGCAGGGCCCACTCTGGGACCAACGTCCTGACTTTC. Encoded protein: CASSVGRAHSGTNVLTF.

This clonotype has just a few counts. This chain uses TRBV20-1 with TRBJ2-3; D may be TRBD2 (7 bases). The V gene's germline CDR1 is DFQATT and CDR2 SNEGSKA (reference sequence). V shed 6 bases and J shed 9 bases, with 22 bases lying between them. The CDR3 extends over 14 amino acids. The CDR3 here is CSAIRGGARGTQYF. The CDR3, as DNA: TGCAGTGCCATCCGAGGGGGGGCGAGGGGGACGCAGTATTTT.

This chain connects TRBV29-1 to TRBJ1-6; D not resolved. V was shortened by 6 bases and J by 5 bases, with 5 bases between the two germline ends. The germline gives CDR1 SQVTM, CDR2 ANQGSEA. The CDR3 spans 11 residues. This chain's CDR3 is CSVGDNSPLHF. DNA for the CDR3: TGCAGCGTGGGAGATAATTCACCCCTCCACTTT.

With respect to this clonotype: A much larger clonotype is one base distant, so this may be a read error. This chain uses TRBV12-3 or TRBV12-4 with TRBJ2-1; the match to TRBD2 covers 13 bases. The CDR3 is made up of 15 amino acids. CDR3 protein: CASSPRTSGGNGQFF. CDR3 nucleotides: TGTGCCAGCAGTCCCCGGACTAGCGGGGGAAATGGGCAGTTCTTC.

As regards this clonotype: A single base separates this from a much larger clone, so it may be a read error. The chain links TRBV12-3 or TRBV12-4 to TRBJ2-5; 10 bases are a match to TRBD1. There are 17 residues in the CDR3. Trimming removed 5 bases from V and 4 bases from J; junction bases left unmatched: 13. The DNA of the CDR3 is TGTGCCAGCAGTCCGCTCTGGGGACAGGGGTGGGGAGAGACCCAGTACTTC. Translated: CASSPLWGQGWGETQYF.

The chain couples TRBV5-1 to TRBJ1-5; TRBD1 aligns across 9 bases. This CDR3 is 15 amino acids long. V trimming: 4 bases; J trimming: 6 bases; junction bases outside the gene matches: 8. The V gene's germline CDR1 is SGHRS and CDR2 YFSETQ. CDR3 sequence: CASSALPGQGQPQHF. As DNA, the CDR3 is TGCGCCAGCAGCGCTTTACCGGGACAGGGTCAGCCCCAGCATTTT.

This clonotype has a count of ten or more. This chain connects TRBV12-3 or TRBV12-4 to TRBJ2-7, with no clear D. V was clipped by 7 bases and J by 2 bases, with 9 bases between them. This CDR3 comprises 12 residues. The CDR3 DNA is TGTGCCAGCACGGACGCCGCCTACGAGCAGTACTTC. The encoded protein is CASTDAAYEQYF.